Below, 32 T cell receptor beta chains from the same sample are listed, as sequenced in a study of chemoradiotherapy in HPV16-positive cancers. Here immunoSEQ multiplex PCR was the method, and the copy in TCRdb shows in-frame clones only, minus some. In the table there are about 4,800 clones, 70% to 90% of which are singletons. The input for sequencing was tumor tissue, taken from a patient who underwent chemoradiotherapy. Receptors were obtained from a human donor with HPV-associated anogenital cancer.

This clone occurred a few times. The chain recombines TRBV5-1 with TRBJ2-2, with D possibly being TRBD2 (6 bases). The V and J ends lost 4 bases and 4 bases respectively, with 11 bases between them. The CDR3 has 14 amino acids. Germline values: CDR1 SGHRS, CDR2 YFSETQ. The CDR3 loop reads CASSRDGGTGELFF. As DNA, the CDR3 is TGCGCCAGCAGCCGCGACGGGGGCACCGGGGAGCTGTTTTTT.

V gene TRBV7-2 combines with J gene TRBJ1-2; D remains unclear. Germline CDR1 reads SGHTA; CDR2 reads FQGNSA. The CDR3 has 12 amino acids. Trimming removed 2 bases from V and 6 bases from J, with 7 bases in between. The CDR3 DNA sequence: TGTGCCAGCAGCTTATTTGGGGATGGCTACACCTTC. Amino acids: CASSLFGDGYTF.

The chain is built from TRBV11-1 and TRBJ2-2; D is perhaps TRBD1 (6 bases). The CDR3 spans 15 residues. V lost 2 bases to trimming and J lost 4 bases, with 11 bases between them. Germline V gene data show CDR1 as SGHAT and CDR2 as FQDESV (reference sequence). This CDR3 reads CASSLQDRGTGELFF. The CDR3 DNA reads as TGTGCCAGCAGCTTACAGGACAGAGGCACCGGGGAGCTGTTTTTT.

The chain recombines TRBV27 with TRBJ2-7; possibly TRBD1 for D (6 bases). This CDR3 contains 15 residues. With 6 bases removed from V and 0 bases from J, the gap between germline ends came to 15 bases. Germline CDR1 and CDR2: MNHEY and SMNVEV (reference sequence). CDR3 bases: TGTGCCAGCAGGCCCTCTGGACAGAACTCCTACGAGCAGTACTTC. Amino acid sequence: CASRPSGQNSYEQYF.

The chain combines TRBV7-6 with TRBJ2-1, with D perhaps assigned TRBD1 or TRBD2 (6 bases each). CDR1 SGHVS and CDR2 FNYEAQ come from the germline V gene. V lost 2 bases, J lost 8 bases, and 13 bases lay in between. CDR3 length equals 14 residues. The DNA of the CDR3 is TGTGCCAGCAGCTTACGTAGGGGGGCTTATGAGCAGTTCTTC. Amino acids: CASSLRRGAYEQFF.

The chain has TRBV5-1 and TRBJ1-2; possibly TRBD1 for D (5 bases). Germline V gene sequence: CDR1 SGHRS, CDR2 YFSETQ. V dropped 1 base and J dropped 8 bases, with 21 bases sitting between them. The CDR3 extends over 16 amino acids. CDR3 amino acids: CASSLKYPFQGSGYTF. CDR3 bases: TGCGCCAGCAGCTTGAAGTACCCTTTCCAGGGTAGCGGCTACACCTTC.

V and J are TRBV5-6 and TRBJ1-4; D may be TRBD1 (5 bases). V was shortened by 0 bases and J by 0 bases, with 6 bases between the two germline ends. Looked up from germline, CDR1 is SGHDT and CDR2 is YYEEEE. The CDR3 has 15 residues. The CDR3 reads CASSLGRATNEKLFF. CDR3 nucleotide sequence: TGTGCCAGCAGCTTGGGCAGGGCAACTAATGAAAAACTGTTTTTT.

The rearrangement uses TRBV27 and TRBJ2-7; D is unresolved. Trimming left V 5 bases short and J 7 bases short, with 27 bases between. Per germline, CDR1 MNHEY and CDR2 SMNVEV (reference sequence). The CDR3 is made up of 17 amino acids. CDR3 nucleotides: TGTGCCAGCAGTCCGACCCTCGGGCAGAAAAGGGCTAGGGAGCAGTACTTC. Amino acid sequence: CASSPTLGQKRAREQYF.

This clone has just a few counts. The gene calls are TRBV25-1 and TRBJ2-7, with 8 bases identical to TRBD1. The CDR3 totals 12 residues. Looked up from germline, CDR1 is MGHDK and CDR2 is SYGVNS. The ends lost 6 bases at V and 6 bases at J; junction bases unmatched: 4. The CDR3 DNA follows: TGTGCCAGCAGAAGAGGACAGGGCGAGCAGTACTTC. Amino acid sequence: CASRRGQGEQYF.

There are a few counts of this clone. V usage is TRBV10-1 and J usage is TRBJ2-5, with D perhaps TRBD2 (6 bases). In germline, CDR1 is WNHNN, CDR2 SYGVQD (reference sequence). The CDR3 sequence is 13 residues long. V was clipped by 5 bases and J by 2 bases, with 9 bases between them. The CDR3 here is CASSREIQETQYF. The CDR3 nucleotides are TGCGCCAGCAGTCGGGAGATACAAGAGACCCAGTACTTC.

The chain uses TRBV29-1 and TRBJ1-1, with TRBD1 matching over 7 bases. J was trimmed by 4 bases and V by 5 bases; bases with no gene match: 7. CDR1 and CDR2 (germline): SQVTM, ANQGSEA. CDR3 length: 13 amino acids. CDR3 coding DNA: TGCAGCGTTTGGAACAGGGGAGGCACTGAAGCTTTCTTT. Amino acids: CSVWNRGGTEAFF.

This rearrangement joins TRBV5-1 to TRBJ2-1, with a possible D match to TRBD2 (6 bases). The germline V and J ends were trimmed by 0 bases and 9 bases, with 28 bases remaining between them. The germline V gene has CDR1 SGHRS and CDR2 YFSETQ. CDR3 length equals 19 residues. As DNA, the CDR3 is TGCGCCAGCAGCTTGGGGGCCTCGGGGGTGGCGGGGTTCTTCGTTGAGCAGTTCTTC. Amino acid sequence: CASSLGASGVAGFFVEQFF. Supplemented by reference TRBV5-1 and TRBJ2-1, the full variable domain reads KAGVTQTPRYLIKTRGQQVTLSCSPISGHRSVSWYQQTPGQGLQFLFEYFSETQRNKGNFPGRFSGRQFSNSRSEMNVSTLELGDSALYLCASSLGASGVAGFFVEQFFGPGTRLTVL.

V is TRBV7-9 and J is TRBJ2-3; D uncertain. V was trimmed by 1 base and J by 5 bases, leaving 13 bases between them. Germline values: CDR1 SEHNR, CDR2 FQNEAQ (reference sequence). CDR3 length: 15 amino acids. CDR3 nucleotides: TGTGCCAGCAGCTTAGGTAGTACTTTGGGAGATACGCAGTATTTT. Translating gives CASSLGSTLGDTQYF.

The chain combines TRBV29-1 with TRBJ2-1; D is unresolved. The germline gives CDR1 SQVTM, CDR2 ANQGSEA. The V and J ends lost 3 bases and 7 bases respectively, with 10 bases between them. The CDR3 loop spans 12 amino acids. CDR3: CSVEVGRNEQFF. The CDR3 nucleotides read TGCAGCGTTGAGGTGGGCAGGAATGAGCAGTTCTTC.

The V and J genes are TRBV5-8 and TRBJ1-4; TRBD1 aligns across 8 bases. Germline V lookup: CDR1 SGHTS, CDR2 YDEGEE. Trimming took 0 bases from V and 7 from J; bases not matched to a gene: 11. The CDR3 spans 17 residues. The DNA of the CDR3 is TGTGCCAGCAGCTTGGGATCGCTGACAGGGGAGGGTGAAAAACTGTTTTTT. Translation: CASSLGSLTGEGEKLFF.

The rearrangement links TRBV23-1 to TRBJ1-1, with a possible D match to TRBD1 (6 bases). TRBV23-1 is designated an ORF whose function remains uncertain. The ends were cut back, 3 bases at V and 0 bases at J, with 14 bases in the middle. The length of the CDR3 is 16 residues. The DNA for the CDR3 is TGCGCCAGCAGTCAGCATCGCGACAGGATGAACACTGAAGCTTTCTTT. This codes for CASSQHRDRMNTEAFF.

V and J are TRBV6-5 and TRBJ2-7, with D tentatively TRBD1 (5 bases). The germline gives CDR1 MNHEY, CDR2 SVGAGI. V was trimmed by 0 bases and J by 2 bases, leaving 11 bases between them. This CDR3 is 15 amino acids long. CDR3 protein: CASSYSRQTPYEQYF. Here the CDR3 DNA reads TGTGCCAGCAGTTACTCACGACAGACTCCCTACGAGCAGTACTTC.

This clone has just a few counts. This sequence joins TRBV29-1 and TRBJ2-1; 11 nucleotides line up with TRBD2. Germline V CDR1 and CDR2: SQVTM, ANQGSEA. V shed 6 bases, J shed 3 bases, and the junction held 13 bases outside the gene matches. The CDR3 covers 17 residues. CDR3 protein: CSVRLLPSGGFYNEQFF. The CDR3, as DNA: TGCAGCGTCCGGTTGCTTCCTAGCGGGGGGTTCTACAATGAGCAGTTCTTC.

The chain uses TRBV6-6 and TRBJ2-7; D gene unclear. V lost 5 bases to trimming and J lost 2 bases, with 13 bases between them. This CDR3 spans 14 amino acids. Germline assignment: CDR1 MNHNY and CDR2 SVGAGI (reference sequence). The CDR3 is CASSNQVSTYEQYF. The CDR3 DNA sequence: TGTGCCAGCAGTAACCAGGTTTCGACCTACGAGCAGTACTTC.

The chain employs TRBV7-6 and TRBJ1-1; 8 nucleotides align to TRBD1. After removal of 1 base from V and 0 bases from J, the junction contained 4 bases not matched to a gene. This CDR3 contains 16 residues. Germline V gene sequence: CDR1 SGHVS, CDR2 FNYEAQ. The CDR3, as DNA: TGTGCCAGCAGCTTAGGGACAGGGCTCATGAACACTGAAGCTTTCTTT. Its protein product is CASSLGTGLMNTEAFF.

The chain links TRBV5-1 to TRBJ1-1; 7 bases match TRBD1. Germline V CDR1 and CDR2: SGHRS, YFSETQ. CDR3 length: 13 residues. V lost 4 bases to trimming and J lost 6 bases; unmatched junction nucleotides: 6. The CDR3 sequence is CASSGRGQAEAFF. The CDR3 region has the DNA TGCGCCAGCAGCGGGAGGGGGCAGGCTGAAGCTTTCTTT. The entire variable domain, with the rest obtained from reference TRBV5-1 and TRBJ1-1, is as follows: KAGVTQTPRYLIKTRGQQVTLSCSPISGHRSVSWYQQTPGQGLQFLFEYFSETQRNKGNFPGRFSGRQFSNSRSEMNVSTLELGDSALYLCASSGRGQAEAFFGQGTRLTVV.

This chain joins TRBV27 and TRBJ1-5, with 7 bases identical to TRBD1. With 3 bases clipped from V and 5 bases from J, the junction kept 10 bases outside the gene matches. Looked up from germline, CDR1 is MNHEY and CDR2 is SMNVEV (reference sequence). The CDR3 has 16 amino acids. Here the CDR3 reads CASSFITGAGYQPQHF. In nucleotides, the CDR3 is TGTGCCAGCAGTTTCATAACAGGGGCGGGTTATCAGCCCCAGCATTTT.

The V gene is TRBV7-2, the J gene TRBJ1-2; unclear D gene. The V gene lost 5 bases and the J gene lost 7 bases, with 8 bases spanning the gap. The CDR3 length is 11 residues. CDR1 SGHTA and CDR2 FQGNSA come from the germline V gene. The CDR3 protein is CASSLHAGYTF. The CDR3 DNA is TGTGCCAGCAGCCTACATGCTGGCTACACCTTC. Filled out from reference TRBV7-2 and TRBJ1-2, the complete variable domain reads GAGVSQSPSNKVTEKGKDVELRCDPISGHTALYWYRQSLGQGLEFLIYFQGNSAPDKSGLPSDRFSAERTGGSVSTLTIQRTQQEDSAVYLCASSLHAGYTFGSGTRLTVV.

The genes are TRBV29-1 and TRBJ1-1; the D is unclear. The CDR3 is 12 amino acids. The germline V gene has CDR1 SQVTM and CDR2 ANQGSEA. V lost 6 bases to trimming and J lost 4 bases, with 12 bases between them. The CDR3 DNA is TGCAGCGTGATGGACGGCCCCACTGAAGCTTTCTTT. It codes for CSVMDGPTEAFF.

This clone was detected a few times. The rearrangement uses TRBV7-8 and TRBJ2-2, with no clear D. The CDR3 spans 13 residues. Germline loops: CDR1 SGHVS, CDR2 FQNEAQ. Deletions cut 8 bases from V and 2 bases from J, with 9 bases between. CDR3 amino acids: CASGPQNTGELFF. The CDR3, as DNA: TGTGCCAGCGGGCCTCAAAACACCGGGGAGCTGTTTTTT.

This chain connects TRBV6-1 to TRBJ1-1; 7 bases are shared with TRBD1. J lost 2 bases, V lost 6 bases, and 6 bases had no gene match. The CDR3 consists of 14 residues. Germline V gives CDR1 MNHNS, CDR2 SASEGT. The CDR3 is CASRPDRANTEAFF. The CDR3 DNA reads TGTGCCAGCAGACCCGACAGGGCCAACACTGAAGCTTTCTTT.

In its sample, this clone was seen a few times. One end of the junction varies from germline; a read error may be responsible. The rearrangement joins TRBV13 to TRBJ2-7, with D possibly TRBD1 on 5 matching bases. The CDR3 spans 11 residues. CDR1 is PRHDT, CDR2 FYEKMQ, per germline (reference sequence). The CDR3 protein is CASSLDGAVRF. CDR3 nucleotides: TGTGCCAGCAGCTTAGATGGGGCGGTGCGATTC.

In this sample, this clone turned up a few times. The CDR3 is CAWESRQGSYEQYF. Here the CDR3 DNA reads TGTGCCTGGGAATCGCGACAGGGCTCCTACGAGCAGTACTTC. V gene TRBV30 combines with J gene TRBJ2-7; 7 nucleotides align to TRBD1. The CDR3 is made up of 14 amino acids. The ends lost 5 bases at V and 0 bases at J; junction bases unmatched: 7. Germline values: CDR1 GTSNPN, CDR2 SVGIG (reference sequence).

The CDR3 loop is CASSLAGQGVTDTQYF. DNA for the CDR3: TGTGCCAGCAGCTTAGCCGGACAGGGGGTCACAGATACGCAGTATTTT. The chain recombines TRBV5-6 with TRBJ2-3, with 10 bases fitting TRBD1. Germline CDR1 and CDR2: SGHDT and YYEEEE. V trimming: 2 bases; J trimming: 2 bases; junction bases outside the gene matches: 5. The CDR3 consists of 16 residues.

The rearrangement links TRBV9 to TRBJ1-4; TRBD1 might be the D (5 bases). V gave up 0 bases and J gave up 6 bases, with 12 bases separating them. There are 15 residues in the CDR3. Per the germline V gene, CDR1 is SGDLS and CDR2 is YYNGEE. The CDR3 DNA follows: TGTGCCAGCAGCGTAGATGGGACTCCAGATGAAAAACTGTTTTTT. This gives the protein CASSVDGTPDEKLFF.

This chain joins TRBV5-1 and TRBJ1-5; 8 bases match TRBD1. Germline V gene lookup returns CDR1 SGHRS and CDR2 YFSETQ. This CDR3 has 15 residues. The V segment lost 4 bases and the J segment 9 bases; nucleotides outside the gene matches: 12. This chain's CDR3 is CASSVTTGETAPQHF. Here the CDR3 DNA reads TGCGCCAGCAGCGTCACGACAGGGGAGACGGCGCCCCAGCATTTT.

The chain recombines TRBV29-1 with TRBJ2-7, with D possibly being TRBD2 (5 bases). This CDR3 is built from 11 residues. CDR1 and CDR2 (germline): SQVTM, ANQGSEA. Trimming shortened V by 2 bases and J by 7 bases, and 9 bases separated the two germline ends. The CDR3 loop is CSVESPGEQYF. CDR3 nucleotide sequence: TGCAGCGTTGAATCTCCGGGGGAGCAGTACTTC.